This TCR beta chain emerged from a study of memory CD4+ T cells and cytomegalovirus serostatus. Study outcomes and limitations: Median bootstrapped AUC for CMV status was about 0.95 originally, about 0.9 US-trained.

A word on this clone: Antigen specificity is unknown.

Sequencing used immunoSEQ multiplex PCR; TCRdb keeps in-frame clones, though not all of them. The profile covers about 92,000 clones, with 80% appearing a single time and approximately 4% taken by the ten largest. The sort gate was single viable CD3+CD4+CD8-CD45RO+ cells for memory CD4+ T cells. Serum IgG to CMV pp150, pp28, p38 and p52 defined serostatus. The CDR3 sequence is 13 residues long. The trim removed 4 bases at V and 3 bases at J, leaving 2 bases unmatched. Germline V gives CDR1 KGHSY, CDR2 FQNENV. This chain connects TRBV16 to TRBJ1-1; 7 bases map to TRBD1. The receptor was isolated from an adult in good health and CMV-seropositive. The specimen sequenced was memory CD4+ T cells from blood. The CDR3: CASSRTGDTEAFF. CDR3 bases: TGTGCCAGCAGCCGGACAGGCGACACTGAAGCTTTCTTT.